Sequencing of this T cell receptor beta chain was carried out in a study of cytotoxic CD8 clonotypes in ibrutinib-treated CLL. Study-wide background: Response samples were taken after a median roughly twelve months of treatment, range 6 to 36.

Only in-frame clones appear in the TCRdb table, and some are missing; sequencing was by immunoSEQ multiplex PCR. Of approximately 25,000 clones detected, approximately 70% appear once; the ten largest clones hold roughly 51%. Notes on this clone: Its target is not known.

Unmatched junction bases numbered 9, after V lost 2 bases and J lost 6 bases. This CDR3 spans 16 amino acids. Per germline, CDR1 LNHDA and CDR2 SQIVND (reference sequence). Study findings and constraints: Public clonotypes, an uncommon group, contracted or remained stable on treatment.

The source of roughly 2.1 micrograms of genomic DNA for TCR beta libraries was cryopreserved PBMCs. The chain links TRBV19 to TRBJ1-2, with 10 bases aligning to TRBD1. The input for sequencing was PBMCs, taken at disease progression, from a patient treated with ibrutinib. The receptor's source is a human donor with chronic lymphocytic leukemia. The CDR3, as DNA: TGTGCCAGTAGTATATCACAGACAGGGGGCGTGCATGGCTACACCTTC. This codes for CASSISQTGGVHGYTF.